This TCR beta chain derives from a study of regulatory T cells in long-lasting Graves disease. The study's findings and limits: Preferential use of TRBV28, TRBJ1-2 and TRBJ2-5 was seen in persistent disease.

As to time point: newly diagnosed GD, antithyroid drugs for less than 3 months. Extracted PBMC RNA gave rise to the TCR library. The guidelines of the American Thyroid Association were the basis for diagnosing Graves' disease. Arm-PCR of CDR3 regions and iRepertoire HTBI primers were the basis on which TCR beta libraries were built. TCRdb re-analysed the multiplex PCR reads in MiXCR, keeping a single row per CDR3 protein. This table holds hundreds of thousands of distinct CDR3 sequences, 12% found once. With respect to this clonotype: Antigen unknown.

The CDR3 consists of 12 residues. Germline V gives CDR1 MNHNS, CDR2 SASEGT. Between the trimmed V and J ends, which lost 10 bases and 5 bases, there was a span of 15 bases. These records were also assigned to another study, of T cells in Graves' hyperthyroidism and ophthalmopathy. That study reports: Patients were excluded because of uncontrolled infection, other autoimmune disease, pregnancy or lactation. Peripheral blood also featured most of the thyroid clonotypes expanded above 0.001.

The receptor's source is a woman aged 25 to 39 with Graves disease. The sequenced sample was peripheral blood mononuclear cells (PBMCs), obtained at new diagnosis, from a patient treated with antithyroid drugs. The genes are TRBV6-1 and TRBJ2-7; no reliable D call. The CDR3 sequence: CATRGSRNEQYF. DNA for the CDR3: TGTGCCACCCGAGGTTCCCGAAACGAGCAGTACTTC.